The TCR beta chain under discussion was sequenced for a study of blood T cell repertoires in COVID-19. Germline V gives CDR1 MNHEY, CDR2 SMNVEV (reference sequence). This CDR3 has 13 amino acids. TCRdb's copy holds only in-frame clones and misses some; the assay was immunoSEQ multiplex PCR. The sample consists of around 230,000 clones, approximately 88% of them appearing once. As to this clone: One end of the junction is discordant with germline, which a read error may explain.

J is TRBJ2-7 and V is TRBV27; 8 bases match TRBD2. The clonotype comes from a man between 35 and 55 years old with acute or convalescent COVID-19. The sequencing sample was made of peripheral blood. CDR3 in DNA: TGTGCCAGCAGTCCCGGGACTAGTTTCCCGCCCGATTTC. This encodes CASSPGTSFPPDF.